This TCR beta chain appears in the sequencing data of a study of cytomegalovirus exposure and HLA in healthy donors. Trimming took 3 bases from V and 4 from J; bases not matched to a gene: 4. CDR3 size: 15 residues. Germline CDR1 is SGHTA and CDR2 is FQGTGA. Assay used: immunoSEQ multiplex PCR; TCRdb lists only in-frame clones, some missing. The table shows 180,000 or so clones, with about 89% occurring only once. Sample: PBMCs. This TCR came from a man aged 18-30 years in good health and CMV-seropositive. The chain recombines TRBV7-3 with TRBJ2-5, with 11 bases that match TRBD2. This CDR3 reads CASSFSGLAGETQYF. CDR3 DNA: TGTGCCAGCAGCTTCTCCGGACTAGCGGGAGAGACCCAGTACTTC.